Below, one TCR beta chain is given with its context. Its antigen is unidentified. The length of the CDR3 is 13 residues. Germline-derived CDR1 and CDR2 are SGHDT and YYEEEE. Trimming removed 3 bases from V and 3 bases from J, with 7 bases in between. This record belongs to a study of cytomegalovirus exposure and HLA in healthy donors. Background on the study: A data release that came early held some 84 million unique TCRs from HLA-typed donors.

General study findings and limits: In a later analysis, specific HLA alleles were associated with more than 15,000 TCR beta sequences at a 0.05 false discovery rate. In vitro experiments confirmed that three CMV-associated chains were specific for CMV antigens.

PCR employed 60 Vbeta and 13 Jbeta primers. Profiling relied on immunoSEQ multiplex PCR, and the TCRdb table lists in-frame clones only, not all of them. The sample contains fewer than 110,000 clones, approximately 66% of which appear only once. What was sequenced was PBMCs. This receptor was identified in a woman in her 50s in good health and CMV-seronegative. The chain uses TRBV5-6 and TRBJ1-5; no reliable D call. CDR3 sequence reads: CASSSTYNQPQHF. CDR3 DNA: TGTGCCAGCAGCTCCACTTACAATCAGCCCCAGCATTTT.